This record concerns one TCR beta chain sequence. TCRdb's table, derived via immunoSEQ multiplex PCR, lists solely in-frame clones and lacks some. The repertoire has about 110,000 clones, 75% to 85% of them found once; the top ten carry 15% to 20%. The data originate from a study of blood T cell repertoires in COVID-19. V shed 3 bases and J 6 bases; nucleotides not matched to a gene: 5. Germline CDR1 MNHEY, CDR2 SVGAGI. This CDR3 spans 14 amino acids. The rearrangement links TRBV6-5 to TRBJ1-3; 7 bases are a match to TRBD1. The source is a woman aged 55-75 years with acute or convalescent COVID-19. Sequences were obtained from peripheral blood. CDR3 amino acids: CASSYTGVVNTIYF. The CDR3, as DNA: TGTGCCAGCAGTTATACAGGGGTGGTAAACACCATATATTTT.